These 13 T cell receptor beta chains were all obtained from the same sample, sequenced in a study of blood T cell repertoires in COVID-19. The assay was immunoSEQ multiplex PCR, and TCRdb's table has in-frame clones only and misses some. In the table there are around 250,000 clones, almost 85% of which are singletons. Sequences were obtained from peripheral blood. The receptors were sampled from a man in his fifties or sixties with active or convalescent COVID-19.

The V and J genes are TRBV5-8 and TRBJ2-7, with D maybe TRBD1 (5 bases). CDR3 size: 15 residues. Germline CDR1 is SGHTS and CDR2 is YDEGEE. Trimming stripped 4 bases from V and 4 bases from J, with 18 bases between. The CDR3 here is CASSQTGGPYYEQYF. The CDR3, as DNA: TGTGCCAGCAGCCAAACAGGCGGCCCCTATTACGAGCAGTACTTC. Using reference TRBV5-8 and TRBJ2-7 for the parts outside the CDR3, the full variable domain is EAGVTQSPTHLIKTRGQQATLRCSPISGHTSVYWYQQALGLGLQFLLWYDEGEERNRGNFPPRFSGRQFPNYSSELNVNALELEDSALYLCASSQTGGPYYEQYFGPGTRLTVT.

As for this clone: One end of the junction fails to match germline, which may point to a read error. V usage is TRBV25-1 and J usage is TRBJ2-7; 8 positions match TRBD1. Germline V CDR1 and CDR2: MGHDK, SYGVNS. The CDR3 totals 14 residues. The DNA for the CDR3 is TGTGCGAGCAAGGGGACAGGTGGTTCCTACGAGCAGTACTTC. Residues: CASKGTGGSYEQYF.

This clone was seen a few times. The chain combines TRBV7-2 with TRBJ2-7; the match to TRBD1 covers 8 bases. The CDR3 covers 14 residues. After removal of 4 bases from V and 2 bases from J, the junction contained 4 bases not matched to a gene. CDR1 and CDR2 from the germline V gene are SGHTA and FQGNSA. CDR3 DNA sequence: TGTGCCAGCAGCTCAGACAGGGGAACCTACGAGCAGTACTTC. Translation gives CASSSDRGTYEQYF.

CDR3 protein: CASSMGTGAYNEQFF. In nucleotides, the CDR3 is TGTGCCAGCAGCATGGGGACAGGAGCCTACAATGAGCAGTTCTTC. This chain connects TRBV5-6 to TRBJ2-1; TRBD1 aligns across 8 bases. Germline CDR1 is SGHDT and CDR2 is YYEEEE. The CDR3 has 15 residues. V was pared by 4 bases and J by 2 bases, with 5 bases of the junction left unmatched. The variable domain in full, completed from reference TRBV5-6 and TRBJ2-1, reads DAGVTQSPTHLIKTRGQQVTLRCSPKSGHDTVSWYQQALGQGPQFIFQYYEEEERQRGNFPDRFSGHQFPNYSSELNVNALLLGDSALYLCASSMGTGAYNEQFFGPGTRLTVL.

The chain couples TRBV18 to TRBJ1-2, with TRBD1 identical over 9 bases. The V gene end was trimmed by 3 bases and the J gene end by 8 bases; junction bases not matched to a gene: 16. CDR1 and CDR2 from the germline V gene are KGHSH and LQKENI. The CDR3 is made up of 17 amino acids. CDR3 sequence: CASSPTGTGPFEGGYTF. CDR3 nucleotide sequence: TGTGCCAGCTCACCCACCGGGACAGGGCCATTCGAGGGAGGCTACACCTTC.

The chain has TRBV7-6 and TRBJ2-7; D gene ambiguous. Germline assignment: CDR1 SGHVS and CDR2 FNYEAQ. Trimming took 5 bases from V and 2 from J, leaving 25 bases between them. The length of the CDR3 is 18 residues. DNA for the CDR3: TGTGCCAGCAGCCCCCTGTTCGGAGAAGAGGCCGGTACCTACGAGCAGTACTTC. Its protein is CASSPLFGEEAGTYEQYF.

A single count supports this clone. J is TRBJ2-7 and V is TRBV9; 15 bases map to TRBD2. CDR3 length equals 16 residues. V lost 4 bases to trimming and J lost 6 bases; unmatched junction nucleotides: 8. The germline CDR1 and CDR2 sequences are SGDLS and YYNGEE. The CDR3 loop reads CASSRGLAGGASEQYF. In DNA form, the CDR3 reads TGTGCCAGCAGCCGCGGACTAGCGGGAGGGGCCAGCGAGCAGTACTTC.

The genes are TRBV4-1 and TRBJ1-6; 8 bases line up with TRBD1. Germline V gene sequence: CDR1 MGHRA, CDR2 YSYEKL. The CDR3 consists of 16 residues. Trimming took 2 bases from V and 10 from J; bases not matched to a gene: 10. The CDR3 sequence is CASSQPTGGTKSPLHF. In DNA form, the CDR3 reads TGCGCCAGCAGCCAACCAACAGGGGGAACGAAATCACCCCTCCACTTT.

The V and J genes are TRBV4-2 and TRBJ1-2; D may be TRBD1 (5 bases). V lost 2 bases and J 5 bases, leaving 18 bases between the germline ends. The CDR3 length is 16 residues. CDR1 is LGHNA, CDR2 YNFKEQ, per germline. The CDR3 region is CASSQRLDTRTYGYTF. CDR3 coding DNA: TGTGCCAGCAGCCAACGCTTGGACACACGGACGTATGGCTACACCTTC.

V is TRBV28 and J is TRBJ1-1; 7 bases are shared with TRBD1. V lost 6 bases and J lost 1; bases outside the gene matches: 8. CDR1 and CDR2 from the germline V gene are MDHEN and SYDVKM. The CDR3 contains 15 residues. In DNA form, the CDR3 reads TGTGCCAGCAGCCGCTCGGGACAGCGGAACACTGAAGCTTTCTTT. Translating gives CASSRSGQRNTEAFF.

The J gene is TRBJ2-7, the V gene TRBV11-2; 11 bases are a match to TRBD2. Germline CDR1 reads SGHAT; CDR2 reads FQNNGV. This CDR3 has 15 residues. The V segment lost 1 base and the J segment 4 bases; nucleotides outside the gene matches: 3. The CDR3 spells CASSLVLAGGYEQYF. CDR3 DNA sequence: TGTGCCAGCAGCTTAGTTCTAGCGGGAGGATACGAGCAGTACTTC. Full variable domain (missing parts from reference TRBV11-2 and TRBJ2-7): EAGVAQSPRYKIIEKRQSVAFWCNPISGHATLYWYQQILGQGPKLLIQFQNNGVVDDSQLPKDRFSAERLKGVDSTLKIQPAKLEDSAVYLCASSLVLAGGYEQYFGPGTRLTVT.

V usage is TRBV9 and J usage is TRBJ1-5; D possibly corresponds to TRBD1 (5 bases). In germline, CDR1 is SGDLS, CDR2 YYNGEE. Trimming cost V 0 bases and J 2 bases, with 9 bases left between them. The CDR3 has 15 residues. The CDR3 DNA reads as TGTGCCAGCAGCGTAGGACAGCAATGCAATCAGCCCCAGCATTTT. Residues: CASSVGQQCNQPQHF.

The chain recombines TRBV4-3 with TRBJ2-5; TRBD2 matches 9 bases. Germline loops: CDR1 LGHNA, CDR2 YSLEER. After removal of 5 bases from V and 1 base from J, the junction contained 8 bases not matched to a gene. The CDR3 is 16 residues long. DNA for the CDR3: TGCGCCAGCAGCGCTGATATTAGCGGGGGCCAAGAGACCCAGTACTTC. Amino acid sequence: CASSADISGGQETQYF.